This TCR beta chain was retrieved from a study of shared clonotypes between healthy human individuals. Study as a whole: Three CD4 naive, three CD4 memory, two CD8 naive and one CD8 memory plate were used per donor. Study results and caveats: When naive CD4 clonotypes were compared across a handful of donors, about 4.8% were shared.

V shed 3 bases and J shed 9 bases, with 12 bases lying between them. The CDR3 totals 13 residues. Germline CDR1 and CDR2: LGHNA and YSLEER. This clone was detected only once. Its antigen is not known. Deep-level assay runs were performed. Libraries were prepared by immunoSEQ multiplex PCR; TCRdb keeps only in-frame clonotypes and omits some of them. The table lists fewer than 400,000 clones, approximately 79% of them singletons. The gene calls are TRBV4-3 and TRBJ2-1, with a possible D match to TRBD1 (5 bases). The source of this sequence is a man aged 30 to 39 in good health. Sequencing was performed on memory CD4+ T cells sorted from blood. Documented subset: CD45RA-negative fraction. CDR3 in DNA: TGCGCCAGCAGCCATAGCCAGGGTTTTGAGCAGTTCTTC. Protein sequence: CASSHSQGFEQFF.